The source of this T cell receptor (beta chain) is a study of TIL therapy for anti-PD-1-resistant metastatic lung cancer. Overall study context: A few tumors were EGFR-mutant and two were ALK-rearranged. Tumors carried a median roughly 1.5 non-synonymous mutations per megabase. Study-wide findings and caveats: TIL clonotype persistence in blood showed no apparent association with response.

The time point here: pre-treatment sample, taken before nivolumab and TIL therapy. Patients were adults with stage 4 NSCLC. This clone has a handful of counts. The antigen is not known. This was the immunoSEQ v3 assay. Sequencing was performed with immunoSEQ multiplex PCR; in TCRdb, only in-frame clones are kept and a portion is missing. Of tens of thousands of clones in the sample, under 75% are singletons; the top ten hold over 6.5%. Trimming removed 4 bases from V and 0 bases from J, with 10 bases in between. The CDR3 runs 14 residues. The germline V gene encodes CDR1 SGHTS and CDR2 YDEGEE. This receptor was obtained from a person between 25 and 79 years old with non-small cell lung cancer. The chain has TRBV5-8 and TRBJ2-5; D uncertain. Here the sequenced sample was blood, taken at baseline. In DNA form, the CDR3 reads TGTGCCAGCAGCCGGACCGAGAACCAAGAGACCCAGTACTTC. It yields the protein CASSRTENQETQYF.